One and the same sample provided the 20 T cell receptor beta chains below, sequenced in a study of blood T cell repertoires in COVID-19. The method was immunoSEQ multiplex PCR; TCRdb's version includes in-frame clones alone and lacks a portion of them. The table shows 250,000 to 350,000 clones, with roughly 90% occurring only once. Sequencing was done on a sample of peripheral blood. These receptors all come from a woman aged 25 to 39 with COVID-19, enrolled during active disease.

The sample holds one count of this clone. The genes are TRBV27 and TRBJ2-3, with 14 bases aligning to TRBD2. V lost 2 bases, J lost 5 bases, and 6 bases stayed unmatched. The CDR3 runs 17 residues. CDR1 and CDR2 from the germline V gene are MNHEY and SMNVEV (reference sequence). Written as DNA, the CDR3 is TGTGCCAGCAGTTTAACGGGACTAGCGGGAGAGGTAGATACGCAGTATTTT. Protein product: CASSLTGLAGEVDTQYF.

This clone was recorded a few times. The J gene is TRBJ1-6, the V gene TRBV29-1; D might be TRBD1 (6 bases). Germline lookup yields CDR1 SQVTM and CDR2 ANQGSEA. The CDR3 totals 13 residues. Trimming stripped 7 bases from V and 7 bases from J, with 14 bases between. The CDR3 loop reads CSAIQGRNSPLHF. In DNA form, the CDR3 reads TGCAGCGCAATACAGGGTCGGAATTCACCCCTCCACTTT.

The genes are TRBV27 and TRBJ2-2, with 7 positions matching TRBD1. The CDR3 contains 13 residues. Germline trimming cut 6 bases from V and 6 bases from J; bases unmatched to any gene: 4. CDR1 is MNHEY and CDR2 is SMNVEV in the germline V gene (reference sequence). This chain's CDR3 is CASRTTGAGELFF. The CDR3 region has the DNA TGTGCCAGCAGAACAACAGGGGCCGGGGAGCTGTTTTTT.

The chain employs TRBV24-1 and TRBJ1-1, with unresolved D. CDR3 size: 14 residues. Trimming took 8 bases from V and 0 from J, leaving 12 bases between them. Germline V gives CDR1 KGHDR, CDR2 SFDVKD. In DNA, the CDR3 is TGTGCCACCATCGCGCTCTTAATGAACACTGAAGCTTTCTTT. Translated: CATIALLMNTEAFF.

The chain links TRBV5-4 to TRBJ1-1; no reliable D call. The V end was cut by 0 bases, the J end by 7 bases, with 7 bases between. This CDR3 contains 12 residues. Germline V gene data show CDR1 as SGHNT and CDR2 as YYREEE (reference sequence). In DNA, the CDR3 is TGTGCCAGCAGCTTGGGCGGGATTGAAGCTTTCTTT. Translating gives CASSLGGIEAFF.

The chain uses TRBV6-6 and TRBJ2-7, with 9 nucleotides matching TRBD1. The CDR3 runs to 14 residues. Germline-derived CDR1 and CDR2 are MNHNY and SVGAGI (reference sequence). V lost 5 bases and J lost 3; bases outside the gene matches: 5. CDR3 nucleotides: TGTGCCAGCAGTCGCCGGACAGGGGTCTACGAGCAGTACTTC. This encodes CASSRRTGVYEQYF.

Note on this clone: Other DNA sequences in this sample translate to the same CDR3. The V and J genes are TRBV19 and TRBJ1-2; no clear D gene. Trimming left V 2 bases short and J 1 base short, with 5 bases between. Germline CDR1 reads LNHDA; CDR2 reads SQIVND (reference sequence). The CDR3 extends over 13 amino acids. The CDR3 coding sequence is TGTGCCAGTAGTATAAACTTTAACTATGGCTACACCTTC. Protein sequence: CASSINFNYGYTF.

The chain links TRBV27 to TRBJ2-2, with 9 bases matching TRBD1. The CDR3 spans 16 residues. V lost 5 bases, J lost 1 base, and 5 bases stayed unmatched. Germline V gives CDR1 MNHEY, CDR2 SMNVEV (reference sequence). CDR3 bases: TGTGCCAGCAGTCTGAGGACAGGGGTGAACACCGGGGAGCTGTTTTTT. Translated, it gives CASSLRTGVNTGELFF.

The chain uses TRBV27 and TRBJ1-1, with D possibly matching TRBD1 (5 bases). The germline V gene has CDR1 MNHEY and CDR2 SMNVEV (reference sequence). This CDR3 has 13 amino acids. Trimming shortened V by 1 base and J by 3 bases, and 6 bases separated the two germline ends. The CDR3 protein is CASSLYRYTEAFF. DNA of the CDR3: TGTGCCAGCAGTTTATACAGGTACACTGAAGCTTTCTTT.

V is TRBV6-1 and J is TRBJ2-2; 10 bases are shared with TRBD2. Trimming at V came to 6 bases and at J to 0 bases, leaving 7 bases not matched to a gene. The CDR3 sequence is 17 residues long. CDR1 and CDR2 from the germline V gene are MNHNS and SASEGT. CDR3 residues: CASRESGRAPNTGELFF. CDR3 DNA sequence: TGTGCCAGCAGGGAAAGCGGGAGGGCCCCGAACACCGGGGAGCTGTTTTTT.

The gene calls are TRBV4-1 and TRBJ2-3; 8 bases map to TRBD2. Germline CDR1 reads MGHRA; CDR2 reads YSYEKL. With V trimmed by 1 base and J by 2 bases, 8 bases remained unmatched. The CDR3 totals 17 residues. This CDR3 is CASSQGLTSGNTDTQYF. In DNA, the CDR3 is TGCGCCAGCAGCCAAGGACTCACTAGCGGAAACACAGATACGCAGTATTTT.

The chain has TRBV24-1 and TRBJ2-6, with a tentative D call TRBD1 (6 bases). V was clipped by 4 bases and J by 1 base, with 16 bases between them. Germline V gene data show CDR1 as KGHDR and CDR2 as SFDVKD. CDR3 length: 18 residues. The CDR3 DNA reads as TGTGCCACCAGTGACCGCAGGGGATCGATTTCTGGGGCCAACGTCCTGACTTTC. Translation gives CATSDRRGSISGANVLTF.

This clone appeared a few times. The chain is built from TRBV5-4 and TRBJ1-2; 7 nucleotides agree with TRBD1. V lost 0 bases to trimming and J lost 4 bases; unmatched junction nucleotides: 0. The germline V gene encodes CDR1 SGHNT and CDR2 YYREEE (reference sequence). The CDR3 loop spans 13 amino acids. CDR3 loop: CASSLGTGYGYTF. In DNA, the CDR3 is TGTGCCAGCAGCTTGGGGACAGGCTATGGCTACACCTTC. The variable domain in full, with the rest retrieved from reference TRBV5-4 and TRBJ1-2, is ETGVTQSPTHLIKTRGQQVTLRCSSQSGHNTVSWYQQALGQGPQFIFQYYREEENGRGNFPPRFSGLQFPNYSSELNVNALELDDSALYLCASSLGTGYGYTFGSGTRLTVV.

This chain links TRBV5-1 with TRBJ2-1; D possibly corresponds to TRBD1 (5 bases). Germline values: CDR1 SGHRS, CDR2 YFSETQ. The V and J ends lost 0 bases and 9 bases respectively, with 10 bases between them. This CDR3 has 13 residues. CDR3 DNA: TGCGCCAGCAGCTTGGGATTTGGGGCTGAGCAGTTCTTC. Translating it yields CASSLGFGAEQFF. Complete variable domain (other parts from reference TRBV5-1 and TRBJ2-1): KAGVTQTPRYLIKTRGQQVTLSCSPISGHRSVSWYQQTPGQGLQFLFEYFSETQRNKGNFPGRFSGRQFSNSRSEMNVSTLELGDSALYLCASSLGFGAEQFFGPGTRLTVL.

The J gene is TRBJ2-7, the V gene TRBV5-4, with TRBD2 as a possible D gene (6 bases). Germline V lookup: CDR1 SGHNT, CDR2 YYREEE (reference sequence). The length of the CDR3 is 15 residues. V lost 2 bases, J lost 5 bases, and 17 bases lay in between. CDR3 residues: CASSFPGSQRNEQYF. The CDR3 nucleotides are TGTGCCAGCAGCTTTCCCGGGAGTCAAAGAAACGAGCAGTACTTC. Variable domain in full (rest from reference TRBV5-4 and TRBJ2-7): ETGVTQSPTHLIKTRGQQVTLRCSSQSGHNTVSWYQQALGQGPQFIFQYYREEENGRGNFPPRFSGLQFPNYSSELNVNALELDDSALYLCASSFPGSQRNEQYFGPGTRLTVT.

The chain uses TRBV6-4 and TRBJ2-3, with 12 positions matching TRBD1. The CDR3 has 14 amino acids. V lost 7 bases and J lost 4; bases outside the gene matches: 3. Germline V gives CDR1 MRHNA, CDR2 SNTAGT. In DNA, the CDR3 is TGTGCCAGCAAGGGACAGGGGGCTGCAGATACGCAGTATTTT. Its translation is CASKGQGAADTQYF.

The chain has TRBV20-1 and TRBJ1-1; 8 positions match TRBD1. The CDR3 covers 16 residues. The V segment lost 4 bases and the J segment 1 base; nucleotides outside the gene matches: 11. The V gene's germline CDR1 is DFQATT and CDR2 SNEGSKA (reference sequence). CDR3 in amino acids: CSATESGGGWNTEAFF. CDR3 DNA: TGCAGTGCTACTGAATCAGGGGGCGGTTGGAACACTGAAGCTTTCTTT.

The chain is built from TRBV3-1 (or the pseudogene TRBV3-2) and TRBJ1-3; TRBD1 might be the D (5 bases). V was pared by 3 bases and J by 0 bases, with 6 bases between. Germline CDR1 is LGHDT and CDR2 is YNNKEL (reference sequence). This CDR3 is built from 14 residues. CDR3 residues: CASSHRDSGNTIYF. In nucleotides, the CDR3 is TGTGCCAGCAGCCACAGGGACTCTGGAAACACCATATATTTT.

V and J are TRBV9 and TRBJ2-1, with a weak D call TRBD1 (6 bases). Germline values: CDR1 SGDLS, CDR2 YYNGEE. V lost 4 bases to trimming and J lost 9 bases, with 14 bases between them. This CDR3 contains 13 residues. The chain's CDR3 is CASSSQGVGEQFF. CDR3 in DNA: TGTGCCAGCAGCTCACAGGGAGTGGGTGAGCAGTTCTTC.

This chain links TRBV7-8 with TRBJ2-2, with D possibly TRBD2 on 6 matching bases. This CDR3 comprises 16 residues. Germline assignment: CDR1 SGHVS and CDR2 FQNEAQ. The V and J ends lost 2 bases and 1 base respectively, with 11 bases between them. CDR3 sequence: CASSLSATRNTGELFF. DNA of the CDR3: TGTGCCAGCAGCTTATCTGCGACTAGGAACACCGGGGAGCTGTTTTTT.